This T cell receptor beta chain is drawn from a study of blood T cell repertoires in COVID-19. CDR1 and CDR2 from the germline V gene are KGHDR and SFDVKD. V shed 8 bases, J shed 1 base, and the junction held 3 bases outside the gene matches. CDR3 length equals 13 residues. TCRdb's copy holds only in-frame clones and misses some; the assay was immunoSEQ multiplex PCR. The repertoire holds 470,000 or so clones, with approximately 85% as singletons. This rearrangement joins TRBV24-1 to TRBJ1-1; 7 positions match TRBD1. The sequencing input was peripheral blood. This TCR was sampled from a human donor in a cohort sampled during active COVID-19. DNA of the CDR3: TGTGCCACCATGACAGGGACGAACACTGAAGCTTTCTTT. It encodes CATMTGTNTEAFF.